This T cell receptor beta chain came from a study of T cell repertoires in cytomegalovirus infection. Study-wide background: TCR beta signatures that were public indicated CMV infection and matching HLA type.

TCRdb re-called the reads through MiXCR, storing one row per CDR3 protein. The repertoire includes approximately 110,000 distinct CDR3 sequences, over 9% of them detected once, and around 33% sits in the top ten. Comment on this clonotype: What it binds is unknown.

This CDR3 comprises 12 residues. The ends lost 5 bases at V and 13 bases at J; junction bases unmatched: 9. The V gene's germline CDR1 is SGHVT and CDR2 SQSDAQ. Findings and limits, study-wide: Ex vivo responses were dominated by HLA-C-restricted CMV-specific TCR beta clonotypes.

The J gene is TRBJ2-3, the V gene TRBV7-4; 7 bases fit TRBD2. Sequenced input: PBMCs, sequenced either directly or after in vitro stimulation (not recorded which). The origin of this receptor is a human donor in good health (CMV status not recorded). Some clones in this sample may be carry-over from other donors' samples. CDR3 in amino acids: CASSPDPRGEYF. The CDR3 coding sequence is TGTGCCAGCAGCCCCGATCCCCGGGGGGAGTATTTT.